This TCR beta chain was obtained from a study of regulatory T cells in long-lasting Graves disease. Described time point: persistent/refractory GD, antithyroid drugs over 5 years with positive TRAb. RNA isolated from PBMCs was used to make the TCR library. In regard to this clonotype: Mismatch with germline at one junction end may stem from a read error.

The CDR3 consists of 13 residues. Germline CDR1 and CDR2: MNHEY and SVGAGI. To make TCR beta libraries, researchers used iRepertoire HTBI primers and Arm-PCR of CDR3 regions. TCRdb passed the multiplex PCR reads through MiXCR, listing each CDR3 protein once. Of 430,000 or so distinct CDR3 sequences in the sample, 21% were seen once. The origin of this receptor is a female donor with Graves disease. The source material was peripheral blood mononuclear cells (PBMCs), sampled when the disease was refractory, from a patient treated with antithyroid drugs. The gene calls are TRBV6-5 and TRBJ1-2; D remains ambiguous. CDR3 amino acids: CVSSYGGSRGYTF. CDR3 nucleotides: TGTGTCAGCAGTTACGGTGGATCTAGGGGCTACACCTTC.